This record covers a single T cell receptor beta chain. The sample comes from a study of blood T cell repertoires in COVID-19. Study-wide context: PBMCs, B-cell-depleted T cells, or T cells provided the cDNA or gDNA that made up the material.

Germline V gene lookup returns CDR1 MNHEY and CDR2 SVGEGT. CDR3 length: 15 residues. Trimming cost V 2 bases and J 6 bases; bases outside gene matches: 8. Generated by immunoSEQ multiplex PCR, the TCRdb table keeps only in-frame clones and is missing some. The sample records 140,000 or so clones, 80% to 85% being singletons. The source is a woman of 80 years or more with acute or convalescent COVID-19. Sequenced input: peripheral blood. This chain connects TRBV6-2 or TRBV6-3 to TRBJ2-7; 9 nucleotides align to TRBD1. In nucleotides, the CDR3 is TGTGCCAGCAGTTACACACAGGGGGCGATGGGCGAGCAGTACTTC. Translated: CASSYTQGAMGEQYF.